The entry that follows covers one TCR beta chain sequence. Its antigen is not known. These data originate in a study of T-cell reconstitution after alpha-beta-depleted transplantation in children. The CDR3 runs 14 residues. V shed 4 bases and J 7 bases; nucleotides not matched to a gene: 5. Study-wide findings and caveats: After transplant, high TCRbeta diversity at day 60 in some patients arose from surviving recipient T cells and thymic progenitors. Reportedly, roughly two months post-transplant, alpha-beta T cells arose from several hundred expanded graft clones.

Unique molecular identifiers were built into the TCRbeta library. Using its own MiXCR run on the PCR reads, TCRdb lists one record per CDR3 protein. The sample consists of a few hundred thousand distinct CDR3 sequences, about an eighth of them appearing once. Sequencing used PBMCs, mostly from graft donor cells, obtained 360 days after TCRalphabeta/CD19-depleted stem cell transplant. This chain connects TRBV12-3 or TRBV12-4 to TRBJ2-4, with 9 bases matching TRBD1. The TCR comes from a male patient aged 5 to 17 who had a stem cell transplant for acute myeloid leukemia, so the T cells may come from the graft donor. CDR3 loop: CASSSRDRANIQYF. DNA for the CDR3: TGTGCCAGCAGTTCCCGGGACAGGGCTAACATTCAGTACTTC.